This TCR beta chain derives from a study of blood T cell repertoires in COVID-19. Study-wide background: COVID-19 samples, acute and convalescent, were from the United States, Italy and Spain. In each case, the material was cDNA or gDNA derived from T cells, B-cell-depleted T cells, or PBMCs.

The germline CDR1 and CDR2 sequences are SNHLY and FYNNEI. Trimming removed 4 bases from V and 10 bases from J; junction bases left unmatched: 21. The CDR3 is 19 residues long. Original processing notes: Researchers report that nucleated cell counts were estimated from reference gene primer amplification. TCRdb's table, derived via immunoSEQ multiplex PCR, lists solely in-frame clones and lacks some. V, J and clone size derive from that table, while D and trimming were established from the DNA sequence. The sample holds 35,000 to 50,000 clones, 75% to 80% seen once. The V and J genes are TRBV2 and TRBJ2-3, with 12 bases fitting TRBD1. This TCR came from a man between 65 and 80 years old with active or convalescent COVID-19. The sample was peripheral blood. CDR3 DNA: TGTGCCAGCAGTGTTAACCCTCTATCCCCGGGACAGGGGGCGCTGGCGCAGTATTTT. Its translation: CASSVNPLSPGQGALAQYF.